The T cell receptor beta chain described here comes from a study of lymphopenia after photon versus proton radiotherapy. Study-wide findings and caveats: Larger post-nadir TCR diversity loss correlated inversely with survival in deceased patients. Authors raise, but do not show, better survival with proton therapy. After the lymphocyte nadir, photon-treated repertoires showed oligoclonal expansion, especially of CD8+ Temra cells. Proton therapy kept repertoires fairly stable, unlike photons, which gained effector/memory cells.

Trimming left V 0 bases short and J 4 bases short, with 13 bases between. Germline values: CDR1 MGHRA, CDR2 YSYEKL. The CDR3 totals 15 residues. Assay used: immunoSEQ multiplex PCR; TCRdb lists only in-frame clones, some missing. Found here are 15,000 to 20,000 clones, more than 90% of them singletons; the top ten hold over 1.5%. This clone came up once. Antigen specificity is unknown. The chain employs TRBV4-1 and TRBJ2-7; D is perhaps TRBD1 (5 bases). Source: peripheral blood, taken from a patient treated with photon-based radiotherapy. The origin of this receptor is a woman in her forties with cholangiocarcinoma. DNA of the CDR3: TGCGCCAGCAGCCAAGAACGAACAGGTCAATACGAGCAGTACTTC. It is translated as CASSQERTGQYEQYF.